The rows below give T cell receptor beta chains drawn from one sample of a study of T cell responses to AZD1222 COVID-19 vaccine. Method: immunoSEQ multiplex PCR; TCRdb's copy keeps in-frame clones and lacks some. Among approximately 160,000 clones listed, approximately 93% were seen once. Sequencing used peripheral blood, obtained on day 0 of AZD1222 vaccination. The source is an adult in good health. The CDR3 runs from the conserved cysteine through the conserved F or W. A D gene is named only where the DNA matches it firmly. Not every row has a clone size; where given, it reads once, few, many or a size class.

TGTGCCAGCAGCTCCCGCTCCCGGGTCTGGGGCTATGGCTACACCTTC CASSSRSRVWGYGYTF TRBJ1-2 . TRBV5-6 .
TGTGCCAGCACCGCGACAGGGGGCGGAAACACCATATATTTT CASTATGGGNTIYF TRBJ1-3 TRBD1 TRBV28 .
TGTGCCAGCTCCCCGCCCAGCGGGGACTACAATGAGCAGTTCTTC CASSPPSGDYNEQFF TRBJ2-1 TRBD2 TRBV18 .
TGTGCCAGCAGTTCCACATTCAACACTGAAGCTTTCTTT CASSSTFNTEAFF TRBJ1-1 . TRBV6-5 .
TGTGCCAGCTCACCGATCAGGGAGATGAACACTGAAGCTTTCTTT CASSPIREMNTEAFF TRBJ1-1 . TRBV18 .
TGCGCCAGCAGCCAAGAATTATGGGCTAGCGGGGTCGTAGCCAAAAACATTCAGTACTTC CASSQELWASGVVAKNIQYF TRBJ2-4 TRBD2 TRBV4-1 .
TGTGCCAGCAGTTCCCACGGGGGCAGGGTCTATGGCTACACCTTC CASSSHGGRVYGYTF TRBJ1-2 . TRBV28 .
TGCGCCAGCAGCCAAGTTTTACAAGAGACCCAGTACTTC CASSQVLQETQYF TRBJ2-5 . TRBV4-1 .
TGTGCCAGCAGTCCTCAGGTGGCCGGGAATGAAAAACTGTTTTTT CASSPQVAGNEKLFF TRBJ1-4 . TRBV6-5 .
TGTGCCAGCAGTCAACCTAAGGGACAGGCAAAAACCGGGGAGCTGTTTTTT CASSQPKGQAKTGELFF TRBJ2-2 TRBD1 TRBV6-6 .
TGCGCCAGCAGCCCCTACCGGGACAGATTTTACGAGCAGTACTTC CASSPYRDRFYEQYF TRBJ2-7 TRBD1 TRBV10-2 .
TGTGCCAGCAGTTTCTCCGGGAGCTATGGCTACACCTTC CASSFSGSYGYTF TRBJ1-2 . TRBV12-3/TRBV12-4 .
TGTGCCAGCAGGGGTCCCGGGACCCAGAGCACAGATACGCAGTATTTT CASRGPGTQSTDTQYF TRBJ2-3 . TRBV2 .
TGTGCCAGCAGTCTTGGGACAGGGTATAATTCACCCCTCCACTTT CASSLGTGYNSPLHF TRBJ1-6 TRBD1 TRBV27 .
TGTGCCAGCCGGGGGGCAGGGTCTTACGAGCAGTACTTC CASRGAGSYEQYF TRBJ2-7 . TRBV4-2 .
TGTGCCAGCAGCAATACTGACAGGGGGCGCAGGTTCCGCGCGCTGAACACTGAAGCTTTCTTT CASSNTDRGRRFRALNTEAFF TRBJ1-1 . TRBV21-1 .
TGTGCCAGCAGCCAGGGGGGCGGGGATGAGCAGTTCTTC CASSQGGGDEQFF TRBJ2-1 . TRBV11-3 .
TGTGCCAGCAGCTTAGCGAATAGAATGAACACCGGGGAGCTGTTTTTT CASSLANRMNTGELFF TRBJ2-2 . TRBV7-8 .
TGTGCCAGCAGTTTATACCCAGGGGGTAGGAACTATGGCTACACCTTC CASSLYPGGRNYGYTF TRBJ1-2 TRBD1 TRBV28 .
TGTGCCAGCAGTTACTTCTCCGCTAACACTGAAGCTTTCTTT CASSYFSANTEAFF TRBJ1-1 . TRBV6-5 .
TGTGCCAGCAGCTTAATGGGGGGGTCCTCCTACGAGCAGTACTTC CASSLMGGSSYEQYF TRBJ2-7 TRBD2 TRBV7-8 once
TGTGCCAGCAGTTTATCTAGGCAGGGAGGGGGAGAGACCCAGTACTTC CASSLSRQGGGETQYF TRBJ2-5 . TRBV27 .
TGCGCCAGCAGCTTGTCGGGGGACTGGGGGGAGACCCAGTACTTC CASSLSGDWGETQYF TRBJ2-5 . TRBV5-1 .
TGTGCCAGCAGCTCAAGTAACTATGGCTACACCTTC CASSSSNYGYTF TRBJ1-2 . TRBV7-9 .
TGCGCCAGCAGCTACGGCGGGGGGTGGAACGAGCAGTACTTC CASSYGGGWNEQYF TRBJ2-7 TRBD2 TRBV4-1 once
TGTGCCAGTCTACCGGCCCTCTCTGGAAACACCATATATTTT CASLPALSGNTIYF TRBJ1-3 . TRBV28 once
TGTGCCAGCAGTGAATGGGCGGCCGGGGAGCTGTTTTTT CASSEWAAGELFF TRBJ2-2 . TRBV2 .
TGTGCCAGCAGCCAGGCCCCATTAATAGGGCAGCCCCAGCATTTT CASSQAPLIGQPQHF TRBJ1-5 . TRBV3-1/TRBV3-2 .
TGTGCCATTAGAGGGACAACTAATGAAAAACTGTTTTTT CAIRGTTNEKLFF TRBJ1-4 . TRBV10-3 .
TGTGCCTGCGGGATAGGACAGGGCAACCTCTACGAGCAGTACTTC CACGIGQGNLYEQYF TRBJ2-7 TRBD1 TRBV30 once
TGTGCCACCAAGAAGGGCAGGGTGGCGTATGGCTACACCTTC CATKKGRVAYGYTF TRBJ1-2 . TRBV24-1 .
TGTGCCAGCAGCCGCAGGGGGGTAACTAATGAAAAACTGTTTTTT CASSRRGVTNEKLFF TRBJ1-4 TRBD1 TRBV7-2 .
TGTGCCAGCAGCCACCCAGTAGAGAGAGATGGCTACACCTTC CASSHPVERDGYTF TRBJ1-2 . TRBV7-9 .
TGTGCCAGCAGCTTAGACTGGGACAGGGGAGGAGAGACCCAGTACTTC CASSLDWDRGGETQYF TRBJ2-5 TRBD1 TRBV7-9 .
TGTGCCAGCAGCAAAATGTCAGGACAGGCGAACACCGGGGAGCTGTTTTTT CASSKMSGQANTGELFF TRBJ2-2 . TRBV21-1 .
TGCGCCAGCAGTGAGTCTCGTAGCGGGGTAAGAGGAGATACGCAGTATTTT CASSESRSGVRGDTQYF TRBJ2-3 TRBD2 TRBV10-2 .
TGTGCCAGCAGTTACTCACAGGGGGGTGACCAGCCCCAGCATTTT CASSYSQGGDQPQHF TRBJ1-5 TRBD1 TRBV6-5 .
TGTGCCAGTCCGGGACAGAACAATCAGCCCCAGCATTTT CASPGQNNQPQHF TRBJ1-5 TRBD1 TRBV19 .
TGCGCCAGCAGTGCTAAGGGGAATCCGGGTAACACCGGGGAGCTGTTTTTT CASSAKGNPGNTGELFF TRBJ2-2 . TRBV10-1 .
TGCAGCGTGACAGTGATGAACACTGAAGCTTTCTTT CSVTVMNTEAFF TRBJ1-1 . TRBV29-1 .
TGTGCCAGCAGCTTAGATCTTGAATACTATGGCTACACCTTC CASSLDLEYYGYTF TRBJ1-2 . TRBV11-2 .
TGTGCCAGCAGCCAAGACTGGGATGAGCAGTTCTTC CASSQDWDEQFF TRBJ2-1 . TRBV3-1/TRBV3-2 once
TGCGCCAGCAGCCAAGGGACTTCCTCCGATACGCAGTATTTT CASSQGTSSDTQYF TRBJ2-3 . TRBV4-3 .
TGTGCCAGCTCACCCTTGACTAGCGGGTCCTACGAGCAGTACTTC CASSPLTSGSYEQYF TRBJ2-7 TRBD2 TRBV18 once
TGTGCCAGCAGTCCCCTCGGGACCCCCCTGGGGAAAGCTTTCTTT CASSPLGTPLGKAFF TRBJ1-1 . TRBV6-5 .